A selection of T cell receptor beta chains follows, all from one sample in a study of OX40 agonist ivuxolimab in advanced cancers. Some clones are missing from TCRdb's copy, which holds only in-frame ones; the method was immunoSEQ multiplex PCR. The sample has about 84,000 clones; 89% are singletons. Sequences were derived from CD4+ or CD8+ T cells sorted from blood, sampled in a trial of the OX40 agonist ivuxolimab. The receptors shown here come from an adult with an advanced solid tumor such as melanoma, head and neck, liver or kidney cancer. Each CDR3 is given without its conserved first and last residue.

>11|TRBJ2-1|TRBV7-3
ASSSWGTGEQF
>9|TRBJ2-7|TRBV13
ASSNRLGQY
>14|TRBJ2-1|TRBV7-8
ASSLTPGTRRTEQF
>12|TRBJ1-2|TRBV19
ASSIKVTQRGYT
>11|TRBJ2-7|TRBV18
ASSPLTNYEQY
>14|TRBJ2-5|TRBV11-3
ASSLGRGVRPETQY
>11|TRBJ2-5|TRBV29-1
SVEGQYQETQY
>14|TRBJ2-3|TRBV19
ASSILRASSTDTQY
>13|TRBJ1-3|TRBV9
ASSISQGNGNTIY
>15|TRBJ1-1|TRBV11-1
ASSLNYRVGKNTEAF
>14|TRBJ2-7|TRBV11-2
ASSFTGPATGAEQY